The rows below give T cell receptor beta chains drawn from one sample of a study of T cells in Graves' hyperthyroidism and ophthalmopathy. Using its own MiXCR run on the multiplex PCR reads, TCRdb lists one record per CDR3 protein. The sample carries under 350,000 distinct CDR3 sequences, around 20% recorded once. Sequencing input: blood. These receptors all come from a woman aged 50 to 60 with Graves' hyperthyroidism. CDR3s include the opening cysteine and the closing phenylalanine or tryptophan. D genes are given only for firm matches. Expanded clones are given a class, and other clones once, few, many or no size at all.

v_gene: TRBV5-5
abundance: few
d_gene: NA
j_gene: TRBJ2-7
CDR3aa: CASSLGTSWEQYF
CDR3nt: TGTGCCAGCAGCTTGGGGACCTCCTGGGAGCAGTACTTC

v_gene: TRBV25-1
abundance: once
d_gene: NA
j_gene: TRBJ2-5
CDR3aa: CASSLSTVSETQYF
CDR3nt: TGTGCCAGCAGTTTATCGACAGTATCGGAGACCCAGTACTTC

v_gene: TRBV28
abundance: NA
d_gene: NA
j_gene: TRBJ2-2
CDR3aa: CASSLSDYSGELFF
CDR3nt: TGTGCCAGCAGTTTATCTGACTACTCCGGGGAGCTGTTTTTT

v_gene: TRBV5-1
abundance: few
d_gene: NA
j_gene: TRBJ1-2
CDR3aa: CASSSKREGYGYTF
CDR3nt: TGCGCCAGCAGCTCGAAGAGAGAGGGGTATGGCTACACCTTC

v_gene: TRBV7-9
abundance: many
d_gene: NA
j_gene: TRBJ2-5
CDR3aa: CASSLDRVYF
CDR3nt: TGTGCCAGCAGCTTAGACAGGGTGTACTTC

v_gene: TRBV28
abundance: many
d_gene: NA
j_gene: TRBJ2-2
CDR3aa: CASSLPGLGGRDTGELFF
CDR3nt: TGTGCCAGCAGTTTACCAGGCCTCGGGGGGCGGGATACCGGGGAGCTGTTTTTT

v_gene: TRBV12-5
abundance: NA
d_gene: TRBD1
j_gene: TRBJ1-1
CDR3aa: CASGGRGDTEAFF
CDR3nt: TGTGCTAGTGGGGGCAGGGGGGACACTGAAGCTTTCTTT

v_gene: TRBV20-1
abundance: many
d_gene: NA
j_gene: TRBJ2-3
CDR3aa: CSARVRSSADTQYF
CDR3nt: TGCAGTGCTAGAGTAAGGTCTAGCGCAGATACGCAGTATTTT

v_gene: TRBV7-2
abundance: many
d_gene: NA
j_gene: TRBJ2-2
CDR3aa: CASSLSSGAYTGELFF
CDR3nt: TGTGCCAGCAGCTTATCTTCGGGGGCCTACACCGGGGAGCTGTTTTTT

v_gene: TRBV7-3
abundance: once
d_gene: NA
j_gene: TRBJ2-7
CDR3aa: CASSSGIGTGEQYF
CDR3nt: TGTGCCAGCAGCTCCGGGATAGGGACCGGGGAGCAGTACTTC

v_gene: TRBV5-1
abundance: NA
d_gene: NA
j_gene: TRBJ1-2
CDR3aa: CASSLSNRVVSGYTF
CDR3nt: TGCGCCAGCAGCTTAAGCAACAGGGTAGTCTCTGGCTACACCTTC

v_gene: TRBV6-1
abundance: many
d_gene: TRBD1
j_gene: TRBJ2-1
CDR3aa: CASGSGGQGEVHEQFF
CDR3nt: TGTGCCAGCGGCTCCGGAGGACAGGGTGAGGTCCATGAGCAGTTCTTC

v_gene: TRBV29-1
abundance: many
d_gene: NA
j_gene: TRBJ2-5
CDR3aa: CSVGKGVAQTQYF
CDR3nt: TGCAGCGTTGGTAAGGGAGTCGCCCAGACCCAGTACTTC

v_gene: TRBV29-1
abundance: NA
d_gene: NA
j_gene: TRBJ1-4
CDR3aa: CSVGRTNEKLFF
CDR3nt: TGCAGCGTTGGCAGGACTAATGAAAAACTGTTTTTT

v_gene: TRBV11-2
abundance: NA
d_gene: NA
j_gene: TRBJ2-3
CDR3aa: CASSPGTLPRDTQYF
CDR3nt: TGTGCCAGCAGCCCGGGGACGCTACCCCGAGATACGCAGTATTTT

v_gene: TRBV9
abundance: many
d_gene: NA
j_gene: TRBJ2-5
CDR3aa: CASSVGPLNQETQYF
CDR3nt: TGTGCCAGCAGCGTAGGACCGTTAAACCAAGAGACCCAGTACTTC